One sample yielded the 25 T cell receptor beta chains listed below, sequenced in a study of blood T cells in healthy people across ages. Together with a sample-barcoded 5' primer, a J-beta primer mix was included in a second PCR lasting about 6 to 11 cycles. MiXCR, applied by TCRdb to the 5' RACE reads, yields one record per CDR3 protein. The table has almost 800,000 distinct CDR3 sequences, about 62% seen once; the top ten hold around 20%. The sample taken for sequencing was blood. The source is a man under 40 in good health.

The chain employs TRBV2 and TRBJ1-1, with D tentatively TRBD1 (5 bases). Trimming pared 4 bases from V and 6 bases from J, leaving 9 bases between. The CDR3 sequence is 12 residues long. Per germline, CDR1 SNHLY and CDR2 FYNNEI. CDR3 region: CASSVGVAEAFF. The CDR3 DNA reads TGTGCCAGCAGTGTGGGGGTTGCTGAAGCTTTCTTT.

DNA for the CDR3: TGCAGTGCTAGAGGGACAGACAATGAGCAGTTCTTC. It is translated as CSARGTDNEQFF. The rearrangement uses TRBV20-1 and TRBJ2-1; TRBD1 might be the D (6 bases). Per germline, CDR1 DFQATT and CDR2 SNEGSKA (reference sequence). The CDR3 contains 12 residues. Trimming cost V 1 base and J 5 bases, with 6 bases left between them.

J is TRBJ2-5 and V is TRBV7-2, with 8 bases identical to TRBD1. With the DNA end fitting TRBJ2-7 better, the J assignment may be wrong. The germline V gene encodes CDR1 SGHTA and CDR2 FQGNSA. The CDR3 runs to 15 residues. CDR3 sequence (DNA): TGTGCCAGCAGCCAAGGACAGGGTTCTTTCTACGAGCAGTACTTC. It codes for CASSQGQGSFYEQYF.

V is TRBV20-1 and J is TRBJ2-1; the D gene is possibly TRBD2 (6 bases). This CDR3 contains 13 residues. CDR1 is DFQATT, CDR2 SNEGSKA, per germline (reference sequence). V lost 3 bases to trimming and J lost 6 bases, with 12 bases between them. The CDR3 is CSASGGEINEQFF. The CDR3 coding sequence is TGCAGTGCTAGTGGCGGGGAGATCAATGAGCAGTTCTTC.

This clonotype has a handful of counts. The chain links TRBV18 to TRBJ2-7; D is unresolved. V gave up 3 bases and J gave up 0 bases, with 12 bases separating them. Per the germline V gene, CDR1 is KGHSH and CDR2 is LQKENI. The CDR3 totals 15 residues. The DNA for the CDR3 is TGTGCCAGCTCACCTACCGACGGCATCTCCTACGAGCAGTACTTC. Translation gives CASSPTDGISYEQYF.

This clonotype was counted between two and nine times. The chain is built from TRBV7-9 and TRBJ1-4; the D is unclear. This CDR3 region has 16 residues. Per the germline V gene, CDR1 is SEHNR and CDR2 is FQNEAQ (reference sequence). V was shortened by 4 bases and J by 0 bases, with 12 bases between the two germline ends. The CDR3 spells CASSSPNRATNEKLFF. As DNA, the CDR3 is TGTGCCAGCAGCTCCCCAAACAGAGCAACTAATGAAAAACTGTTTTTT.

This chain uses TRBV7-2 with TRBJ1-5; D is perhaps TRBD1 (5 bases). Trimming removed 3 bases from V and 8 bases from J, with 20 bases in between. This CDR3 is built from 16 residues. The germline CDR1 and CDR2 sequences are SGHTA and FQGNSA. CDR3 sequence reads: CASSFHTGTAVEPQHF. The CDR3 DNA sequence: TGTGCCAGCAGCTTCCACACCGGGACGGCCGTCGAGCCCCAGCATTTT.

The chain couples TRBV7-8 to TRBJ2-7, with TRBD2 matching 7 bases. The DNA end is more similar to TRBJ2-5, so the J call may be wrong. CDR1 and CDR2 (germline): SGHVS, FQNEAQ. The length of the CDR3 is 15 residues. CDR3 DNA sequence: TGTGCCAGCAGCTTATCTCTACTAGCGTTCGAGACCCAGTACTTC. This gives the protein CASSLSLLAFETQYF.

The chain combines TRBV3-1 with TRBJ1-1; D is undetermined. From germline, CDR1 is LGHDT and CDR2 YNNKEL (reference sequence). The CDR3 consists of 14 residues. Trimming took 1 base from V and 7 from J, leaving 13 bases between them. CDR3 sequence (DNA): TGTGCCAGCAGCCAAGTTTCTCCGGCGGATGAAGCTTTCTTT. Translating gives CASSQVSPADEAFF. The variable domain in full, with the rest retrieved from reference TRBV3-1 and TRBJ1-1, is DTAVSQTPKYLVTQMGNDKSIKCEQNLGHDTMYWYKQDSKKFLKIMFSYNNKELIINETVPNRFSPKSPDKAHLNLHINSLELGDSAVYFCASSQVSPADEAFFGQGTRLTVV.

In this sample, this clonotype turned up a few times. The chain is built from TRBV4-1 and TRBJ1-4, with 7 bases that match TRBD1. The CDR3 consists of 16 residues. V was clipped by 3 bases and J by 8 bases; unmatched bases: 12. CDR1 is MGHRA and CDR2 is YSYEKL in the germline V gene. The CDR3 coding sequence is TGCGCCAGCAGCCAGGGTTCGACAGGGAAGAGAGAAAAACTGTTTTTT. As protein: CASSQGSTGKREKLFF.

The chain couples TRBV7-6 to TRBJ2-3; TRBD2 might be the D (6 bases). Between the trimmed V and J ends, which lost 2 bases and 2 bases, there was a span of 20 bases. Germline V gene data show CDR1 as SGHVS and CDR2 as FNYEAQ. The CDR3 consists of 18 residues. The CDR3 here is CASSLRDSRRRHTDTQYF. The DNA of the CDR3 is TGTGCCAGCAGCTTACGGGACTCGCGACGAAGGCACACAGATACGCAGTATTTT.

The rearrangement joins TRBV7-2 to TRBJ2-7; the D gene could be TRBD1 or TRBD2 (7 bases each). Trimming pared 4 bases from V and 0 bases from J, leaving 16 bases between. The CDR3 covers 16 residues. Germline lookup yields CDR1 SGHTA and CDR2 FQGNSA. Written as DNA, the CDR3 is TGTGCCAGCAGCTCCCAGGGGGGGGCATCCTCCTACGAGCAGTACTTC. This encodes CASSSQGGASSYEQYF.

The chain has TRBV7-2 and TRBJ2-1; no clear D. The CDR3 sequence is 12 residues long. The V gene lost 5 bases and the J gene lost 8 bases, with 10 bases spanning the gap. Germline V CDR1 and CDR2: SGHTA, FQGNSA. CDR3 DNA: TGTGCCAGCAGCCGTCTCGGCGATGAGCAGTTCTTC. Residues: CASSRLGDEQFF.

The table lists this clonotype with a few counts. The rearrangement joins TRBV29-1 to TRBJ2-1; TRBD1 matches at 9 bases. This CDR3 contains 14 residues. After removal of 5 bases from V and 6 bases from J, the junction contained 8 bases not matched to a gene. Germline CDR1 and CDR2: SQVTM and ANQGSEA. The CDR3 nucleotides read TGCAGCGTTCCTCGGGGGACAGGGATCAATGAGCAGTTCTTC. Its protein is CSVPRGTGINEQFF.

V and J are TRBV11-2 and TRBJ2-3; tentatively, D is TRBD1 or TRBD2 (6 bases each). Germline V CDR1 and CDR2: SGHAT, FQNNGV. There are 13 residues in the CDR3. Trimming took off 6 bases at V and 5 bases at J, with 12 bases between the two ends. The CDR3 region is CASRSRGVDTQYF. Written as DNA, the CDR3 is TGTGCCAGCAGATCAAGGGGGGTAGATACGCAGTATTTT.

The chain employs TRBV10-3 and TRBJ1-2, with D tentatively TRBD1 (5 bases). CDR1 is ENHRY, CDR2 SYGVKD, per germline. This CDR3 contains 12 residues. The ends were cut back, 7 bases at V and 4 bases at J, with 10 bases in the middle. The CDR3 loop is CAIKGDPYGYTF. The CDR3, as DNA: TGTGCCATCAAAGGGGATCCCTATGGCTACACCTTC.

This chain uses TRBV6-5 with TRBJ2-2; D ambiguous. The CDR3 sequence is 14 residues long. The germline V gene encodes CDR1 MNHEY and CDR2 SVGAGI. V shed 0 bases and J shed 9 bases, with 11 bases lying between them. CDR3 in amino acids: CASSYSGQARELFF. In nucleotides, the CDR3 is TGTGCCAGCAGTTACTCCGGGCAGGCCAGGGAGCTGTTTTTT.

The rearrangement links TRBV7-2 to TRBJ1-5; no clear D. Germline CDR1 SGHTA, CDR2 FQGNSA. The CDR3 covers 14 residues. V was trimmed by 5 bases and J by 9 bases, leaving 17 bases between them. The CDR3 nucleotides are TGTGCCAGCAGCCGGTCCGGACCGCCGGCGCCCCAGCATTTT. It translates to CASSRSGPPAPQHF. Full variable domain (remainder filled in from reference TRBV7-2 and TRBJ1-5): GAGVSQSPSNKVTEKGKDVELRCDPISGHTALYWYRQSLGQGLEFLIYFQGNSAPDKSGLPSDRFSAERTGGSVSTLTIQRTQQEDSAVYLCASSRSGPPAPQHFGDGTRLSIL.

The sample holds many counts of this clonotype. The chain combines TRBV7-2 with TRBJ2-7; 7 bases map to TRBD2. Germline V gene sequence: CDR1 SGHTA, CDR2 FQGNSA. V lost 1 base, J lost 3 bases, and 6 bases stayed unmatched. The CDR3 runs to 15 residues. This CDR3 reads CASSLGGGGSYEQYF. As DNA, the CDR3 is TGTGCCAGCAGCTTAGGGGGGGGTGGGAGCTACGAGCAGTACTTC.

This chain joins TRBV27 and TRBJ2-7; 9 positions agree with TRBD1. The CDR3 extends over 14 amino acids. Germline V gene sequence: CDR1 MNHEY, CDR2 SMNVEV (reference sequence). Trimming took 6 bases from V and 4 from J; bases not matched to a gene: 7. The CDR3 here is CASSRTGATYEQYF. The DNA for the CDR3 is TGTGCCAGCAGCCGGACAGGGGCCACGTACGAGCAGTACTTC.

This clonotype was recorded a few times. The gene calls are TRBV7-2 and TRBJ2-7; D possibly corresponds to TRBD1 (5 bases). The CDR3 has 14 residues. CDR1 SGHTA and CDR2 FQGNSA come from the germline V gene. V lost 0 bases to trimming and J lost 2 bases, with 8 bases between them. CDR3 nucleotides: TGTGCCAGCAGCTTAGCGGGGCGAGCCTACGAGCAGTACTTC. As protein: CASSLAGRAYEQYF.

The CDR3 is CSARDTLNQPQHF. For the CDR3, the DNA is TGCAGTGCTAGAGATACCCTTAATCAGCCCCAGCATTTT. The rearrangement joins TRBV20-1 to TRBJ1-5; D gene ambiguous. Germline V gene lookup returns CDR1 DFQATT and CDR2 SNEGSKA (reference sequence). This CDR3 has 13 amino acids. V was cut by 0 bases and J by 4 bases, with 7 bases left in between.

The V and J genes are TRBV7-2 and TRBJ1-4, with TRBD1 matching 8 bases. From germline, CDR1 is SGHTA and CDR2 FQGNSA. V gave up 5 bases and J gave up 8 bases; unmatched junction bases: 10. There are 15 residues in the CDR3. CDR3 coding DNA: TGTGCCAGCAGCCGTGACAGGGGACTGGGGGAAAAACTGTTTTTT. Amino acids: CASSRDRGLGEKLFF.

The chain is built from TRBV28 and TRBJ2-3; weak D call: TRBD1 (5 bases). V was clipped by 2 bases and J by 1 base, with 13 bases between them. This CDR3 spans 16 amino acids. Germline V gene lookup returns CDR1 MDHEN and CDR2 SYDVKM. The CDR3 spells CASSLGRQGGTDTQYF. CDR3 nucleotides: TGTGCCAGCAGTTTAGGGCGTCAGGGTGGCACAGATACGCAGTATTTT. Full variable domain (remainder filled in from reference TRBV28 and TRBJ2-3): DVKVTQSSRYLVKRTGEKVFLECVQDMDHENMFWYRQDPGLGLRLIYFSYDVKMKEKGDIPEGYSVSREKKERFSLILESASTNQTSMYLCASSLGRQGGTDTQYFGPGTRLTVL.

The chain is built from TRBV2 and TRBJ1-1, with 7 bases matching TRBD1. The CDR3 extends over 15 amino acids. Germline V gene data show CDR1 as SNHLY and CDR2 as FYNNEI. The J segment lost 8 bases and the V segment lost 6 bases, leaving 15 bases of the junction unmatched. The CDR3 protein is CASSPQGQGVSEAFF. Here the CDR3 DNA reads TGTGCCAGCAGCCCTCAGGGGCAGGGGGTCTCCGAAGCTTTCTTT.